Shown below are 21 T cell receptor beta chains from a single sample sequenced in a study of blood T cell repertoires in COVID-19. The protocol was immunoSEQ multiplex PCR, while the TCRdb copy is restricted to in-frame clones and leaves out a portion. The sample gives about 280,000 clones, approximately 83% of which show up once; 13% is in the top ten. Sequencing was carried out using peripheral blood. The receptors were sampled from a human donor in a cohort sampled during active COVID-19.

The rearrangement joins TRBV6-4 to TRBJ2-3; TRBD2 matches 8 bases. Trimming took 6 bases from V and 4 from J; bases not matched to a gene: 12. The CDR3 spans 16 residues. Germline CDR1 and CDR2: MRHNA and SNTAGT. CDR3 amino acids: CASSLLADSPSDTQYF. In DNA form, the CDR3 reads TGTGCCAGCAGCCTACTAGCGGACTCACCATCAGATACGCAGTATTTT.

The V and J genes are TRBV9 and TRBJ2-1; 11 bases are a match to TRBD2. This CDR3 spans 16 amino acids. From germline, CDR1 is SGDLS and CDR2 YYNGEE. The J segment lost 6 bases and the V segment lost 4 bases, leaving 9 bases of the junction unmatched. The CDR3 region is CASSLKLAGGGNEQFF. Here the CDR3 DNA reads TGTGCCAGCAGCCTTAAGCTAGCGGGAGGAGGCAATGAGCAGTTCTTC. The entire variable domain, with the rest obtained from reference TRBV9 and TRBJ2-1, is as follows: DSGVTQTPKHLITATGQRVTLRCSPRSGDLSVYWYQQSLDQGLQFLIQYYNGEERAKGNILERFSAQQFPDLHSELNLSSLELGDSALYFCASSLKLAGGGNEQFFGPGTRLTVL.

The chain's CDR3 is CSASRGSFSYEQYF. CDR3 coding DNA: TGCAGTGCTAGTCGGGGGAGCTTCTCCTACGAGCAGTACTTC. The chain couples TRBV20-1 to TRBJ2-7; D possibly corresponds to TRBD2 (6 bases). This CDR3 has 14 amino acids. The ends were cut back, 3 bases at V and 0 bases at J, with 12 bases in the middle. From germline, CDR1 is DFQATT and CDR2 SNEGSKA (reference sequence).

The chain links TRBV28 to TRBJ1-5; TRBD1 might be the D (6 bases). The CDR3 has 13 amino acids. Germline V gene sequence: CDR1 MDHEN, CDR2 SYDVKM. Trimming took off 8 bases at V and 0 bases at J, with 8 bases between the two ends. The CDR3, as DNA: TGTGCCAGCCAGGGGAATAGCAATCAGCCCCAGCATTTT. Translated: CASQGNSNQPQHF. Complete variable domain (other parts from reference TRBV28 and TRBJ1-5): DVKVTQSSRYLVKRTGEKVFLECVQDMDHENMFWYRQDPGLGLRLIYFSYDVKMKEKGDIPEGYSVSREKKERFSLILESASTNQTSMYLCASQGNSNQPQHFGDGTRLSIL.

The V gene is TRBV27, the J gene TRBJ2-7, with 7 bases fitting TRBD1. The CDR3 is made up of 13 amino acids. Trimming took 6 bases from V and 1 from J; bases not matched to a gene: 3. Per the germline V gene, CDR1 is MNHEY and CDR2 is SMNVEV (reference sequence). Here the CDR3 reads CASRETGSYEQYF. The CDR3 DNA reads TGTGCCAGCAGGGAGACAGGGTCCTACGAGCAGTACTTC.

The rearrangement joins TRBV18 to TRBJ2-1, with 9 nucleotides matching TRBD2. The CDR3 extends over 17 amino acids. V gave up 3 bases and J gave up 6 bases; unmatched junction bases: 12. Germline V CDR1 and CDR2: KGHSH, LQKENI. In DNA, the CDR3 is TGTGCCAGCTCACCCGAATCGTTTAGCGGGAGCATCAATGAGCAGTTCTTC. This gives the protein CASSPESFSGSINEQFF.

The genes are TRBV20-1 and TRBJ2-5; 7 bases map to TRBD1. Germline lookup yields CDR1 DFQATT and CDR2 SNEGSKA (reference sequence). The CDR3 loop spans 15 amino acids. V lost 3 bases to trimming and J lost 7 bases; unmatched junction nucleotides: 14. CDR3 region: CSASNRRQGLTTQYF. In DNA, the CDR3 is TGCAGTGCTAGTAATCGCCGACAGGGATTAACGACCCAGTACTTC.

The gene calls are TRBV28 and TRBJ2-7, with a possible D match to TRBD1 (6 bases). Looked up from germline, CDR1 is MDHEN and CDR2 is SYDVKM. Trimming left V 3 bases short and J 1 base short, with 19 bases between. The CDR3 loop spans 17 amino acids. CDR3 sequence: CASSFPLSLTGSYEQYF. The CDR3 DNA reads TGTGCCAGCAGTTTTCCCCTCTCATTGACAGGATCCTACGAGCAGTACTTC. Combining the CDR3 with reference TRBV28 and TRBJ2-7 gives the whole variable domain DVKVTQSSRYLVKRTGEKVFLECVQDMDHENMFWYRQDPGLGLRLIYFSYDVKMKEKGDIPEGYSVSREKKERFSLILESASTNQTSMYLCASSFPLSLTGSYEQYFGPGTRLTVT.

This clone was seen only a few times. The rearrangement joins TRBV14 to TRBJ2-5; 7 nucleotides match TRBD1. Germline assignment: CDR1 SGHDN and CDR2 FVKESK. Trimming cost V 1 base and J 3 bases; bases outside gene matches: 2. The CDR3 has 14 amino acids. CDR3 coding DNA: TGTGCCAGCAGCCAAGTGGGGACAGAAGAGACCCAGTACTTC. Translation: CASSQVGTEETQYF. The full variable domain, with the rest looked up from reference TRBV14 and TRBJ2-5, is EAGVTQFPSHSVIEKGQTVTLRCDPISGHDNLYWYRRVMGKEIKFLLHFVKESKQDESGMPNNRFLAERTGGTYSTLKVQPAELEDSGVYFCASSQVGTEETQYFGPGTRLLVL.

The chain employs TRBV7-3 and TRBJ2-2; maybe TRBD2 (6 bases). This CDR3 comprises 14 residues. Germline V CDR1 and CDR2: SGHTA, FQGTGA. Trimming left V 5 bases short and J 7 bases short, with 14 bases between. The CDR3 nucleotides are TGTGCCAGCAGCGAGCGGCGGGGTGGCGGGGAGCTGTTTTTT. Protein sequence: CASSERRGGGELFF. The full variable domain, rest sourced from reference TRBV7-3 and TRBJ2-2, is GAGVSQTPSNKVTEKGKYVELRCDPISGHTALYWYRQSLGQGPEFLIYFQGTGAADDSGLPNDRFFAVRPEGSVSTLKIQRTERGDSAVYLCASSERRGGGELFFGEGSRLTVL.

This clone was seen a single time. The CDR3 protein is CASSASGLAGEGTQYF. The CDR3 nucleotides are TGTGCCAGTAGTGCTTCGGGACTAGCGGGAGAAGGGACCCAGTACTTC. The chain combines TRBV19 with TRBJ2-5, with TRBD2 matching 14 bases. V gave up 5 bases and J gave up 7 bases; unmatched junction bases: 9. The CDR3 has 16 residues. Germline CDR1 reads LNHDA; CDR2 reads SQIVND (reference sequence).

V gene TRBV11-2 combines with J gene TRBJ2-7; the match to TRBD1 covers 9 bases. Trimming removed 3 bases from V and 3 bases from J; junction bases left unmatched: 12. CDR1 SGHAT and CDR2 FQNNGV come from the germline V gene. The CDR3 has 17 amino acids. CDR3 in DNA: TGTGCCAGCAGCTTGGGGACAGGGAGGACCATGCACTACGAGCAGTACTTC. Its translation: CASSLGTGRTMHYEQYF.

The rearrangement links TRBV3-1 (or the pseudogene TRBV3-2) to TRBJ1-2; a weak D match, TRBD1 (5 bases). Germline V lookup: CDR1 LGHDT, CDR2 YNNKEL (reference sequence). This CDR3 has 17 residues. The V gene lost 2 bases and the J gene lost 2 bases, with 18 bases spanning the gap. DNA of the CDR3: TGTGCCAGCAGCCAACAGGGACTTAGAGGGATAAACTATGGCTACACCTTC. Protein product: CASSQQGLRGINYGYTF.

The chain uses TRBV19 and TRBJ2-1, with 10 bases matching TRBD2. CDR1 is LNHDA and CDR2 is SQIVND in the germline V gene (reference sequence). The length of the CDR3 is 16 residues. The trim removed 5 bases at V and 8 bases at J, leaving 12 bases unmatched. Here the CDR3 DNA reads TGTGCCAGTAGTCCGAACGGGCTAGCGGGAGTCTATGAGCAGTTCTTC. Translating gives CASSPNGLAGVYEQFF.

The chain uses TRBV28 and TRBJ2-7; possible D gene TRBD2, 7 bases. This CDR3 has 14 residues. Between the trimmed V and J ends, which lost 7 bases and 6 bases, there was a span of 19 bases. CDR1 and CDR2 from the germline V gene are MDHEN and SYDVKM. CDR3 sequence (DNA): TGTGCCAGCACCCGCCAGGGGAGGGTTCGCGAGCAGTACTTC. This encodes CASTRQGRVREQYF.

The chain joins TRBV9 to TRBJ2-2, with D perhaps TRBD1 (6 bases). Trimming cost V 6 bases and J 2 bases, with 17 bases left between them. CDR3 length: 16 amino acids. From germline, CDR1 is SGDLS and CDR2 YYNGEE. The CDR3 protein is CASTGAGTINTGELFF. The CDR3, as DNA: TGTGCCAGCACCGGAGCCGGGACAATTAACACCGGGGAGCTGTTTTTT.

The rearrangement uses TRBV29-1 and TRBJ2-4, with D maybe TRBD1 (5 bases). The CDR3 has 13 amino acids. The V gene's germline CDR1 is SQVTM and CDR2 ANQGSEA. V was pared by 4 bases and J by 6 bases, with 13 bases between. CDR3 nucleotide sequence: TGCAGCGTTGGACCCCGACAGCTAAACATTCAGTACTTC. It is translated as CSVGPRQLNIQYF.

This clone was picked up a small number of times. The chain carries TRBV9 and TRBJ2-1, with a weak D call TRBD2 (6 bases). CDR3 length: 16 residues. V dropped 4 bases and J dropped 4 bases, with 18 bases sitting between them. Germline V CDR1 and CDR2: SGDLS, YYNGEE. CDR3: CASSKLNSGAYNEQFF. CDR3 in DNA: TGTGCCAGCAGCAAGCTCAATAGCGGAGCTTACAATGAGCAGTTCTTC.

This clone has only one observation. This chain connects TRBV21-1 to TRBJ1-1. TRBV21-1 has pseudogene status. CDR3 length equals 12 residues. In nucleotides, the CDR3 is TGTGCCAGCAGTCCCGGGGACACTGAAGCTTTCTTT. Encoded protein: CASSPGDTEAFF.

This clone came up once. The rearrangement links TRBV7-9 to TRBJ2-1; 9 bases align to TRBD2. Per germline, CDR1 SEHNR and CDR2 FQNEAQ (reference sequence). The CDR3 is 16 amino acids. Unmatched junction bases numbered 8, after V lost 0 bases and J lost 8 bases. The chain's CDR3 is CASSLAGGRGSDEQFF. The CDR3, as DNA: TGTGCCAGCAGCTTAGCAGGCGGGAGGGGTTCGGATGAGCAGTTCTTC.

The gene calls are TRBV5-4 and TRBJ2-2; 9 nucleotides line up with TRBD2. Per germline, CDR1 SGHNT and CDR2 YYREEE (reference sequence). CDR3 length equals 15 residues. Losses at the gene ends were 4 bases for V and 7 bases for J; bases not matched to a gene: 8. CDR3 in amino acids: CASSLSGSSRGELFF. The CDR3 DNA is TGTGCCAGCAGCCTTAGCGGGAGCTCACGCGGGGAGCTGTTTTTT.